Listed below are T cell receptor beta chains from one sample, sequenced in a study of blood T cell repertoires in COVID-19. TCRdb keeps only in-frame clones here, not all; method: immunoSEQ multiplex PCR. Here the sample spans around 150,000 clones, approximately 83% being singletons. Sequences were obtained from peripheral blood. The receptors shown here come from a man between 65 and 80 years old with acute or convalescent COVID-19. CDR3s include the opening cysteine and the closing phenylalanine or tryptophan. Fields, in order: J gene, V gene, clone size, D gene, CDR3 DNA, CDR3 protein. A D gene is named only where the DNA matches it firmly. Clone sizes are given selectively: once, few, many, or a class where the clone is expanded.

>TRBJ2-1|TRBV28|NA|TRBD2
TGTGCCAGCAGGCATCGTATAGCGGGACTCTACAATGAGCAGTTCTTC
CASRHRIAGLYNEQFF
>TRBJ1-2|TRBV11-1|NA|NA
TGTGACCTAGACCAGTATGGCTACACCTTC
CDLDQYGYTF
>TRBJ2-7|TRBV5-6|NA|TRBD2
TGTGCCAGCAGCGACTTACCCGGGACTAGCGGCTCCTACGAGCAGTACTTC
CASSDLPGTSGSYEQYF
>TRBJ2-1|TRBV7-9|NA|NA
TGTGCCAGCAGGGCCACGAATGAGCAGTTCTTC
CASRATNEQFF
>TRBJ2-3|TRBV30|NA|TRBD1
TGTGCCGTAGCCGGGACAGGGGGCCCCATCCGACAGTATTTT
CAVAGTGGPIRQYF
>TRBJ2-2|TRBV4-3|NA|NA
TGCGCCAGCAGCCAAGTGGGTAGCTTGACCGGGGAGCTGTTTTTT
CASSQVGSLTGELFF
>TRBJ2-3|TRBV5-8|NA|TRBD2
TGTGCCAGCAGCTTGGGACTAGCGGGAGGCTCAGATACGCAGTATTTT
CASSLGLAGGSDTQYF
>TRBJ2-7|TRBV5-1|NA|NA
TGCGCCAGCAGCTTGGCCAGTAGTAGAGGGAGCGGCTACGAGCAGTACTTC
CASSLASSRGSGYEQYF
>TRBJ1-1|TRBV4-1|NA|TRBD1
TGCGCCAGCAGCCCTCTAGACAGGGGGAACACTGAAGCTTTCTTT
CASSPLDRGNTEAFF
>TRBJ2-3|TRBV29-1|NA|TRBD2
TGCAGCGTTGTAGCGGGAGGCCCAGATACGCAGTATTTT
CSVVAGGPDTQYF
>TRBJ1-6|TRBV18|NA|TRBD1
TGTGCCAGCTCGCTGGACAGGAGGTATAATTCACCCCTCCACTTT
CASSLDRRYNSPLHF
>TRBJ2-1|TRBV24-1|NA|TRBD1
TGTGCCACCAGTGGACCCGGGACAGGGTCCTACAATGAGCAGTTCTTC
CATSGPGTGSYNEQFF
>TRBJ2-7|TRBV29-1|NA|TRBD2
TGCAGCGTTGAAGGCCGGGAGGGGCAGTACTTC
CSVEGREGQYF
>TRBJ2-4|TRBV7-2|NA|NA
TGTGCCAGCAGCTTATCCCGCACAGGAGCCAAAAACATTCAGTACTTC
CASSLSRTGAKNIQYF
>TRBJ2-3|TRBV19|NA|TRBD2
TGTGCCAGTATACCTAGCGGGATGACCACAGATACGCAGTATTTT
CASIPSGMTTDTQYF
>TRBJ2-4|TRBV29-1|NA|TRBD2
TGCAGCGTTGGGACTAGCGGGGTTCTAGCCAAAAACATTCAGTACTTC
CSVGTSGVLAKNIQYF
>TRBJ2-7|TRBV5-1|NA|TRBD2
TGCGCCAGCAGCGCTAGCGGGAGGGCCTACGAGCAGTACTTC
CASSASGRAYEQYF
>TRBJ2-7|TRBV6-5|NA|TRBD1
TGTGCCAGCAGTTACTCGGACAGGGGGTACGAGCAGTACTTC
CASSYSDRGYEQYF
>TRBJ2-3|TRBV27|NA|TRBD2
TGTGCCAGCAGGACTAGCGATACAAGGGGGGCAGATACGCAGTATTTT
CASRTSDTRGADTQYF
>TRBJ2-5|TRBV19|NA|NA
TGTGCCAGTAACACAGGTCACCAAGAGACCCAGTACTTC
CASNTGHQETQYF
>TRBJ1-4|TRBV11-2|few|TRBD1
TGTGCCACCCGGGACAGGGGAGCAAAACTGTTTTTT
CATRDRGAKLFF
>TRBJ1-5|TRBV19|few|TRBD1
TGTGCCAGTAGTACCCTGGACAGGAGCAATCAGCCCCAGCATTTT
CASSTLDRSNQPQHF
>TRBJ2-3|TRBV28|NA|NA
TGTGCCAGCAGTTTACCGGGCAGGGCCACAGATACGCAGTATTTT
CASSLPGRATDTQYF
>TRBJ2-5|TRBV5-4|NA|TRBD2
TGTGCCAGCAGTAGTTTAGCGGGAGACAAAGAGACCCAGTACTTC
CASSSLAGDKETQYF
>TRBJ1-5|TRBV10-3|NA|NA
TGTGCCATCAGTGGCCGGACAGGCAATCAGCCCCAGCATTTT
CAISGRTGNQPQHF
>TRBJ1-2|TRBV4-1|NA|NA
TGCGCCAGCAGCCAAGCAGGGAACAACTATGGCTACACCTTC
CASSQAGNNYGYTF
>TRBJ1-4|TRBV28|NA|NA
TGTGCCAGCACAGGAGGGGAACTGGAAAAACTGTTTTTT
CASTGGELEKLFF
>TRBJ1-6|TRBV7-9|NA|NA
TGTGCCAGCAGCTTAGGGGGCGCCAGGGCCGATTCACCCCTCCACTTT
CASSLGGARADSPLHF
>TRBJ2-2|TRBV9|once|NA
TGTGCCAGCAGCGTAGACCCGGGTGGGACCGGGGAGCTGTTTTTT
CASSVDPGGTGELFF
>TRBJ2-1|TRBV5-1|NA|NA
TGCGCCAGCAGATCCCCCCCGTACAATGAGCAGTTCTTC
CASRSPPYNEQFF
>TRBJ2-7|TRBV7-9|NA|TRBD2
TGTGCCAGCAGCGAGGGACTAGCGGGAGTTGACGAGCAGTACTTC
CASSEGLAGVDEQYF
>TRBJ2-7|TRBV9|NA|TRBD1
TGTGCCAGCAGCTCTCGGACAGGGGGCGACGAGCAGTACTTC
CASSSRTGGDEQYF
>TRBJ2-1|TRBV6-2/TRBV6-3|many|TRBD2
TGTGCCAGCAGCACCCCGGGACTAGCGGGACGTGAGCAGTTCTTC
CASSTPGLAGREQFF
>TRBJ2-3|TRBV28|NA|TRBD1
TGTGCCAGCAGCCGAAGGACAGGGGGCATCACAGATACGCAGTATTTT
CASSRRTGGITDTQYF
>TRBJ2-1|TRBV3-1/TRBV3-2|NA|TRBD2
TGTGCCAGCAGTCTTACTAGCGGGAGCAATGAGCAGTTCTTC
CASSLTSGSNEQFF
>TRBJ1-5|TRBV5-1|NA|NA
TGCGCCAGCAGCCTCAATGGAGGGGAAAATCAGCCCCAGCATTTT
CASSLNGGENQPQHF
>TRBJ2-3|TRBV7-3|NA|TRBD2
TGTGCCAGCAGCACCGGGACTAGCGGGACTGATACGCAGTATTTT
CASSTGTSGTDTQYF
>TRBJ2-5|TRBV14|NA|NA
TGTGCCAGCAGCCAAGGGAGGGGGCGCTGGGAGACCCAGTACTTC
CASSQGRGRWETQYF
>TRBJ2-1|TRBV11-2|NA|TRBD2
TGTGCCAGCAGCTTAGGAGTAGGCGGGGGTGTTTGGGATGAGCAGTTCTTC
CASSLGVGGGVWDEQFF
>TRBJ1-4|TRBV12-3/TRBV12-4|NA|NA
TGTGCCAGCAGTTCGCCAGTTAATGAAAAACTGTTTTTT
CASSSPVNEKLFF
>TRBJ2-3|TRBV19|NA|NA
TGTGCCAGTAGTGAGCCTACCCGCACAGATACGCAGTATTTT
CASSEPTRTDTQYF
>TRBJ2-3|TRBV21-1|NA|NA
TGTGCCAGCAGCAAAGAGTCTGACCGGGAAGTCACAGATACGCAGTATTTT
CASSKESDREVTDTQYF
>TRBJ1-1|TRBV7-8|NA|NA
TGTGCCAGCAGCTTAGAGGGGGGGCTAATGACTGAAGCTTTCTTT
CASSLEGGLMTEAFF
>TRBJ2-3|TRBV30|NA|NA
TGTGCCTGGGGCCGGGCTAGCGGCACAGATACGCAGTATTTT
CAWGRASGTDTQYF
>TRBJ1-2|TRBV18|NA|TRBD1
TGTGCCAGCTCACGTACTGACAGGGGAGCCGTTGACTACACCTTC
CASSRTDRGAVDYTF
>TRBJ1-1|TRBV5-1|few|NA
TGCGCCAGCAGCTTTAGTGTCCTGGACACTGAAGCTTTCTTT
CASSFSVLDTEAFF
>TRBJ2-5|TRBV5-1|NA|TRBD2
TGCGCCAGCAGCTTGGCTAGCGGGAGTGAGACCCAGTACTTC
CASSLASGSETQYF
>TRBJ2-1|TRBV29-1|few|TRBD2
TGCAGCGTGCTAGGACTAGCGGAGTACAATGAGCAGTTCTTC
CSVLGLAEYNEQFF
>TRBJ1-5|TRBV19|NA|NA
TGTGCCAGTAGTGTCCAGGGGTCCTATCAGCCCCAGCATTTT
CASSVQGSYQPQHF
>TRBJ1-2|TRBV9|NA|NA
TGTGCCAGCAGCGTAAGCAGGGTCGGCTACACCTTC
CASSVSRVGYTF
>TRBJ1-1|TRBV9|NA|NA
TGTGCCAGCAGCCAAGTTTCGGGAGTCATAAACACTGAAGCTTTCTTT
CASSQVSGVINTEAFF
>TRBJ2-2|TRBV6-6|NA|NA
TGTGCCAGCATAAGAGGGAAGAACACCGGGGAGCTGTTTTTT
CASIRGKNTGELFF